The rows below give T cell receptor beta chains drawn from one sample of a study of naive and memory T cell subsets. Via MiXCR, TCRdb re-called the UMI-ligation and nested PCR reads, giving one row per CDR3 protein. The repertoire includes more than 35,000 distinct CDR3 sequences, less than 15% of them detected once, and 22% sits in the top ten. Sequencing input: effector memory CD4+ T cells from blood. These receptors were taken from a human donor in good health. CDR3s include the opening cysteine and the closing phenylalanine or tryptophan. Clone size is not always given. Where it is, it says once, few, many or a class for expanded clones.

V	size	J	CDR3
TRBV6-2/TRBV6-3	few	TRBJ1-5	CASSFLQGWPQHF
TRBV6-2/TRBV6-3	few	TRBJ2-7	CASSYFVYEQYF
TRBV20-1	few	TRBJ1-1	CSAYGLNTEAFF
TRBV30	NA	TRBJ1-1	CAWRTGFNTEAFF
TRBV12-3/TRBV12-4	few	TRBJ1-1	CASSPGQNTEAFF
TRBV6-6	many	TRBJ2-1	CASSYSRTEYNEQFF
TRBV3-1	NA	TRBJ1-5	CASSQPGRPQHF
TRBV7-6	NA	TRBJ1-1	CASSLGAGSTEAFF
TRBV20-1	many	TRBJ2-1	CSARVGGSSYNEQFF
TRBV2	NA	TRBJ2-5	CASWGGSGWETQYF
TRBV2	few	TRBJ2-1	CASRKEQGNEQFF
TRBV7-9	few	TRBJ1-4	CASSSYQGANEKLFF
TRBV10-3	few	TRBJ1-1	CAIKGDTEAFF
TRBV30	few	TRBJ1-5	CAWDRQGGDQPQHF
TRBV4-3	NA	TRBJ2-2	CASSQSRDPSTGELFF
TRBV2	NA	TRBJ2-1	CASSLSGIAYNEQFF
TRBV29-1	many	TRBJ2-1	CSVSGQSSYNEQFF
TRBV20-1	many	TRBJ1-5	CSAGTAISNQPQHF
TRBV2	NA	TRBJ1-5	CASSEAQYQPQHF
TRBV27	NA	TRBJ1-4	CASSPHKAPPGKLFF
TRBV4-2	many	TRBJ2-5	CASSQGQGAQETQYF
TRBV5-1	few	TRBJ2-7	CASSLDGGSALEQYF
TRBV15	many	TRBJ2-1	CATSSREVYNEQFF
TRBV30	few	TRBJ1-5	CAWSVHREDQPQHF
TRBV12-5	NA	TRBJ2-1	CASGREAPGNEQFF
TRBV7-8	NA	TRBJ1-1	CASSFVKGGTEAFF
TRBV3-1	few	TRBJ2-5	CASSGETQYF
TRBV20-1	NA	TRBJ1-5	CSARESGRLGQPQHF
TRBV20-1	many	TRBJ2-3	CSARGARGSFTDTQYF
TRBV20-1	once	TRBJ1-4	CSARDRRGEKLFF
TRBV5-4	many	TRBJ2-3	CASTHGENYNTDTQYF
TRBV13	NA	TRBJ2-7	CASSLGRGGQYF
TRBV30	many	TRBJ2-5	CAWAGVPSETQYF
TRBV12-3/TRBV12-4	few	TRBJ2-7	CASSVVLYEQYF
TRBV24-1	NA	TRBJ2-5	CATSVDRGPAGTQYF
TRBV11-2	NA	TRBJ2-1	CASSLLNMLAGVGDNEQFF
TRBV29-1	many	TRBJ2-7	CSVVQHEQYF
TRBV7-9	many	TRBJ2-1	CASSFGWYNEQFF
TRBV24-1	many	TRBJ2-5	CATSETSDLETQYF
TRBV6-1	many	TRBJ2-3	CASSPRGSGRRSGAAADTQYF
TRBV20-1	many	TRBJ2-1	CSAMREANEQFF
TRBV24-1	many	TRBJ2-1	CATAGTSGRNEQFF
TRBV9	few	TRBJ2-1	CASSSPSLSSYNEQFF
TRBV5-1	NA	TRBJ2-1	CASSFRLAGLQEANEQFF
TRBV27	few	TRBJ2-7	CASSLRTADYEQYF
TRBV4-1	few	TRBJ2-1	CASSHLLRQAREAMKQFF
TRBV7-8	many	TRBJ2-2	CASSSLTSGNTGELFF
TRBV7-9	many	TRBJ2-5	CASSLNSGTGVGETQYF
TRBV5-4	NA	TRBJ1-2	CASSSGQETYGYTF
TRBV20-1	many	TRBJ2-2	CSARDAGGRRGTGELFF